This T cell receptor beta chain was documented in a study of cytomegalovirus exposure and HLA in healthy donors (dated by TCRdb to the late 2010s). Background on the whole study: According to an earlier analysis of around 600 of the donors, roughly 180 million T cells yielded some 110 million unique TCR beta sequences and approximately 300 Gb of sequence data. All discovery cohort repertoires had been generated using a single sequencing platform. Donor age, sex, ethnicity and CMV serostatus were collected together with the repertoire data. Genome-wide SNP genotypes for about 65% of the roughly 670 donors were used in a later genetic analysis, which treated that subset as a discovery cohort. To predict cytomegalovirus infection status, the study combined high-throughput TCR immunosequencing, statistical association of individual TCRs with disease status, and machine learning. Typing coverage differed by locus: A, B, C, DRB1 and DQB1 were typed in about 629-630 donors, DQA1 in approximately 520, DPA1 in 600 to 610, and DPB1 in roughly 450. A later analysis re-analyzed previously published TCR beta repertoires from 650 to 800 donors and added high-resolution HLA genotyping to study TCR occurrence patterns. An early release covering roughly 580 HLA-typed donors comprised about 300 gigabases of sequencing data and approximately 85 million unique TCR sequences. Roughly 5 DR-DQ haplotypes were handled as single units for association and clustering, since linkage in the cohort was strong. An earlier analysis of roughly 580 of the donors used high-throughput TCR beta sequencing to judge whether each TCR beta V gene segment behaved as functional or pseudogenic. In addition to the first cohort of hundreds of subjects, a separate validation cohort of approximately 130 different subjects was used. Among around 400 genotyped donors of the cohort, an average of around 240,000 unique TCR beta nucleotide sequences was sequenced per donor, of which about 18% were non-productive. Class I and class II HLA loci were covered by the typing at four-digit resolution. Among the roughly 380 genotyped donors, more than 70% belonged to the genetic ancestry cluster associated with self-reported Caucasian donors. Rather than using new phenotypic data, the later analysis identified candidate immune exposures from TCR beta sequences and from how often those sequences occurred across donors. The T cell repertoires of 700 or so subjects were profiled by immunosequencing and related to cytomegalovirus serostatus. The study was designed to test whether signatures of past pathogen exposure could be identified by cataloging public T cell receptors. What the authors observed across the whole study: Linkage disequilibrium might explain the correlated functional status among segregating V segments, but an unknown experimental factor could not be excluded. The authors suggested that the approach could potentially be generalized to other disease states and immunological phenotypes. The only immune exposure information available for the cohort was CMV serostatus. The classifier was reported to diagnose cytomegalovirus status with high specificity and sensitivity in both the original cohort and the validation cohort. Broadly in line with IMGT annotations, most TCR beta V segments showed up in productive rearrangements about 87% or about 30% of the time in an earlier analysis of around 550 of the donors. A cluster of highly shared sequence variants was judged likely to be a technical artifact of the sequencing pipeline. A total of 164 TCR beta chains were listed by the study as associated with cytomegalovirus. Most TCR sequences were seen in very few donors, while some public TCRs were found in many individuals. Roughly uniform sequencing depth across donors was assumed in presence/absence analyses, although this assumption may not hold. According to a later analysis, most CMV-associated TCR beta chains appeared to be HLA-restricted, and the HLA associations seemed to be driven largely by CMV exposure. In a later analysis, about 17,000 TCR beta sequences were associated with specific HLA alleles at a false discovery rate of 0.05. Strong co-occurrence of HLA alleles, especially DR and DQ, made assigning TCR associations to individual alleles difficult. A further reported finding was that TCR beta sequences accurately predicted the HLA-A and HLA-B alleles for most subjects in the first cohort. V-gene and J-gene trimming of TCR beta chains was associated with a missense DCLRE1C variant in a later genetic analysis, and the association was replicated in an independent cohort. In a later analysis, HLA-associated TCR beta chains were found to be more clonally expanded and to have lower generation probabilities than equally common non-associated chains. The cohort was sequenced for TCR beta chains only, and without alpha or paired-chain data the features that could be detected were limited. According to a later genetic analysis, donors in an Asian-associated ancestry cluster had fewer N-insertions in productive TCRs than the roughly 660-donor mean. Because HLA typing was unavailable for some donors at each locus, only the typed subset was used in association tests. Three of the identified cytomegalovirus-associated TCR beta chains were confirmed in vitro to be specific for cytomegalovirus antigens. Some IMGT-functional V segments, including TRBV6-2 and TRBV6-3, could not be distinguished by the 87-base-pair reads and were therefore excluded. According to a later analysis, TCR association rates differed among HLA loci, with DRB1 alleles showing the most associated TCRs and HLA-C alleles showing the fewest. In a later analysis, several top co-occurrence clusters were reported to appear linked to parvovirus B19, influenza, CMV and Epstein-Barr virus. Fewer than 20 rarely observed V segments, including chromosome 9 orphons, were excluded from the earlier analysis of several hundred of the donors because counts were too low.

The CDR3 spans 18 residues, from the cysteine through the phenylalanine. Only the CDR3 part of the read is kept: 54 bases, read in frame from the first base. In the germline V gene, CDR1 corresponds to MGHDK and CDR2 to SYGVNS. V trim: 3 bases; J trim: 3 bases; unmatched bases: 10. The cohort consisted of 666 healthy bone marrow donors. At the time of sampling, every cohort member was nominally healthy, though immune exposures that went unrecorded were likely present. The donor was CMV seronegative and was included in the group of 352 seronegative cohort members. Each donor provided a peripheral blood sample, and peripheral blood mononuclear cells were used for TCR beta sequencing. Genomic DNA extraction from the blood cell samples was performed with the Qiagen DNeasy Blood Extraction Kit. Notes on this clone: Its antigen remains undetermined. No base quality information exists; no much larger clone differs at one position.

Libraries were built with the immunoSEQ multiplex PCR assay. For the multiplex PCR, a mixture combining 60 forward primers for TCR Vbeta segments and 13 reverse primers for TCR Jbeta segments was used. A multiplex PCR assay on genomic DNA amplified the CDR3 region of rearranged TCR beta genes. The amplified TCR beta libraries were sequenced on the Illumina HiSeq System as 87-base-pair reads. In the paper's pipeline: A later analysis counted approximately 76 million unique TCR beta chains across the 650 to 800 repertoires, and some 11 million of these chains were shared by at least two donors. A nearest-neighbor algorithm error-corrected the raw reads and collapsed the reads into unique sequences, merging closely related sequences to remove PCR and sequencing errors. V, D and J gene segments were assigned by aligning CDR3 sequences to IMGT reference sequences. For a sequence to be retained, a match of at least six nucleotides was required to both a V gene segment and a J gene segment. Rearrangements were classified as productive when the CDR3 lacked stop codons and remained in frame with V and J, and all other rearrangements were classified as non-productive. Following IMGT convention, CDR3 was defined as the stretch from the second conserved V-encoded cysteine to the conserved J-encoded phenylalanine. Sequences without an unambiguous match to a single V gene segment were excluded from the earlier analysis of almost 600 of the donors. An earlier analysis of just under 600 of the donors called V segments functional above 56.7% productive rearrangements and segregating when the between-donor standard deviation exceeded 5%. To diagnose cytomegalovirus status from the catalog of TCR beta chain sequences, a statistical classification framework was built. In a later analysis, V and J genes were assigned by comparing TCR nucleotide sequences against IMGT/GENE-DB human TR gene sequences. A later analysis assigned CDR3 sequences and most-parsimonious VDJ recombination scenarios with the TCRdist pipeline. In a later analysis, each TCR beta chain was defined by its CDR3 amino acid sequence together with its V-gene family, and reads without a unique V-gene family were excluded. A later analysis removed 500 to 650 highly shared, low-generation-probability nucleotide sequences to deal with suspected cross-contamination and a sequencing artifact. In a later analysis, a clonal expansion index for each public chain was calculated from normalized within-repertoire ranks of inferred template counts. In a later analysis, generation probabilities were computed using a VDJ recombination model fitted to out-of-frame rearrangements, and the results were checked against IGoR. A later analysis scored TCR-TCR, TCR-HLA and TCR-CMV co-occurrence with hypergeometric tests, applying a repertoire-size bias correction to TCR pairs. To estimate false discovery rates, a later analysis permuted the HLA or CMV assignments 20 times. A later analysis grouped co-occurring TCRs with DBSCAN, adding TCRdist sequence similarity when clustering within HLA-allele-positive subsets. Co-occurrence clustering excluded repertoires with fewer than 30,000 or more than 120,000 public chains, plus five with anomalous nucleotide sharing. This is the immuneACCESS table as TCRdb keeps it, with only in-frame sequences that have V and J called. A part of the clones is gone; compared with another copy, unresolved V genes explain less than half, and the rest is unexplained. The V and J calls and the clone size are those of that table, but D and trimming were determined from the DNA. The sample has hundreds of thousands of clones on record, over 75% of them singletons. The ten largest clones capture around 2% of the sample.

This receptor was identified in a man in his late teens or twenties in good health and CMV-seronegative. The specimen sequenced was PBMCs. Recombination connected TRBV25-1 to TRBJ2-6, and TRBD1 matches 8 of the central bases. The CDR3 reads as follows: CASSDLRGQGGGANVLTF. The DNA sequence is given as TGTGCCAGCAGTGATCTCAGGGGGCAAGGAGGTGGGGCCAACGTCCTGACTTTC.